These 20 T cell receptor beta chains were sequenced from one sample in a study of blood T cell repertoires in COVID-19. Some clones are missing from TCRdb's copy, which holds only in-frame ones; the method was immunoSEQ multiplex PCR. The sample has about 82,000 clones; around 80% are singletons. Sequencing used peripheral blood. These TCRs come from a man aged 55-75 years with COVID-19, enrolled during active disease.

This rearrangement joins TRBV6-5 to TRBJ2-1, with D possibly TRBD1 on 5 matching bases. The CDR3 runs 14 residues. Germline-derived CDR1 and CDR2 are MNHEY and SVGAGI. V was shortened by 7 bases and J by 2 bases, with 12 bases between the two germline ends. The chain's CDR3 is CASNIDSAYNEQFF. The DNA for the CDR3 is TGTGCCAGCAACATTGACAGTGCCTACAATGAGCAGTTCTTC.

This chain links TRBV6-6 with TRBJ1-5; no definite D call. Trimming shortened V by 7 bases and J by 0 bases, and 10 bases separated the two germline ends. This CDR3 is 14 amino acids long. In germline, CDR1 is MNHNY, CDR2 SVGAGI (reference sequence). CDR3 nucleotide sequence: TGTGCCAGCACCCCTAGATATAGCAATCAGCCCCAGCATTTT. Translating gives CASTPRYSNQPQHF.

The DNA for the CDR3 is TGTGCCAGCAGCCCGACGGGAGCGGGGTATAATTCACCCCTCCACTTT. Its protein is CASSPTGAGYNSPLHF. The chain has TRBV9 and TRBJ1-6, with unresolved D. CDR1 is SGDLS and CDR2 is YYNGEE in the germline V gene. V lost 4 bases, J lost 4 bases, and 15 bases lay in between. The CDR3 sequence is 16 residues long. The whole variable domain, filled in from reference TRBV9 and TRBJ1-6, reads DSGVTQTPKHLITATGQRVTLRCSPRSGDLSVYWYQQSLDQGLQFLIQYYNGEERAKGNILERFSAQQFPDLHSELNLSSLELGDSALYFCASSPTGAGYNSPLHFGNGTRLTVT.

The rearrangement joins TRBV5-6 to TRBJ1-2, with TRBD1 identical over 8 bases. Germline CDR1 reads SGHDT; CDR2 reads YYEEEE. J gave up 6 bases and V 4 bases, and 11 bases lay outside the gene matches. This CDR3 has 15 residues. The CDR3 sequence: CASSPGPGQANGYTF. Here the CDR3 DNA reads TGTGCCAGCAGCCCTGGTCCGGGACAGGCCAATGGCTACACCTTC.

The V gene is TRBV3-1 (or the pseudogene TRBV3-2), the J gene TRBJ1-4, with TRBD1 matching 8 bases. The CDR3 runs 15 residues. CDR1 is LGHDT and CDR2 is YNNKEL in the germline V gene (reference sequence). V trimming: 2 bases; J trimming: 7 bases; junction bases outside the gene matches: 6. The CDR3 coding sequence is TGTGCCAGCAGCCAAAACAGGGGGGGTGGTGAAAAACTGTTTTTT. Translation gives CASSQNRGGGEKLFF.

Here the CDR3 DNA reads TGTGCCAGCAGCCAACGCGCTGGGGCAGGGCCCTCTGGAAACACCATATATTTT. Its translation is CASSQRAGAGPSGNTIYF. The gene calls are TRBV3-1 (or the pseudogene TRBV3-2) and TRBJ1-3; D perhaps matches TRBD1 (5 bases). The V end lost 2 bases, the J end lost 0 bases, and 17 bases lay between the germline ends. Germline V CDR1 and CDR2: LGHDT, YNNKEL (reference sequence). There are 18 residues in the CDR3.

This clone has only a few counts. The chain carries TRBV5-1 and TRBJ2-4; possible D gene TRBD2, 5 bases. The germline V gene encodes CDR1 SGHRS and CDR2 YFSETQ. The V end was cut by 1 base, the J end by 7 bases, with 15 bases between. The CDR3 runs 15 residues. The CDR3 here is CASSLRGTSENIQYF. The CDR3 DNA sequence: TGCGCCAGCAGCTTGCGGGGAACGAGCGAGAACATTCAGTACTTC. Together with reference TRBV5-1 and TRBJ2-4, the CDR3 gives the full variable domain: KAGVTQTPRYLIKTRGQQVTLSCSPISGHRSVSWYQQTPGQGLQFLFEYFSETQRNKGNFPGRFSGRQFSNSRSEMNVSTLELGDSALYLCASSLRGTSENIQYFGAGTRLSVL.

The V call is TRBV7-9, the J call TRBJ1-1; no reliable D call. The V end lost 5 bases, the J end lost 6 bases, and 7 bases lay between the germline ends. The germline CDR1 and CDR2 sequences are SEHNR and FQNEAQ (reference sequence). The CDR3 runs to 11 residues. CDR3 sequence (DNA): TGTGCCAGCAGCACCAGCGCTGAAGCTTTCTTT. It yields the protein CASSTSAEAFF.

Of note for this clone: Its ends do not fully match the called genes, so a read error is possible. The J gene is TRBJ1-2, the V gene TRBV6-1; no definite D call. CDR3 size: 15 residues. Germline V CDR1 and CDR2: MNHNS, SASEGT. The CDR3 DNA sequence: TGTGCCAGCAGCGAAGGGTCGGGAATTAACTATGGCTACACCTTC. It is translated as CASSEGSGINYGYTF.

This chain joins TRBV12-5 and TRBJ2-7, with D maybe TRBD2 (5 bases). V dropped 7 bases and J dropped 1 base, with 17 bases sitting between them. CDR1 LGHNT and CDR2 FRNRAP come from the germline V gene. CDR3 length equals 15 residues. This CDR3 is CASESGEGYSYEQYF. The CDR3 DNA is TGTGCTAGTGAATCGGGTGAGGGTTATTCCTACGAGCAGTACTTC.

The CDR3 bases are TGTGCCACCTGGGGGGGGTCAGGTGGGGCCAACGTCCTGACTTTC. This sequence encodes CATWGGSGGANVLTF. This rearrangement joins TRBV6-5 to TRBJ2-6; 7 bases map to TRBD2. V trimming: 10 bases; J trimming: 3 bases; junction bases outside the gene matches: 9. Germline V gives CDR1 MNHEY, CDR2 SVGAGI. The CDR3 contains 15 residues.

The CDR3 reads CASSTEPGQPARFYEQYF. DNA for the CDR3: TGTGCCAGCAGCACTGAACCGGGACAGCCAGCGAGGTTTTACGAGCAGTACTTC. This chain links TRBV11-3 with TRBJ2-7; 7 bases map to TRBD1. The CDR3 runs to 18 residues. CDR1 and CDR2 (germline): SGHNT, YENEEA. V lost 5 bases, J lost 4 bases, and 20 bases stayed unmatched.

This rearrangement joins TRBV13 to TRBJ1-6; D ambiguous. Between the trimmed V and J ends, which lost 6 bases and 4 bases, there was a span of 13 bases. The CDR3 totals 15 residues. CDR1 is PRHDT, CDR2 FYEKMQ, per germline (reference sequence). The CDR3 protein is CASSPGGQYNSPLHF. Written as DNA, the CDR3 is TGTGCCAGCAGTCCCGGAGGCCAATATAATTCACCCCTCCACTTT.

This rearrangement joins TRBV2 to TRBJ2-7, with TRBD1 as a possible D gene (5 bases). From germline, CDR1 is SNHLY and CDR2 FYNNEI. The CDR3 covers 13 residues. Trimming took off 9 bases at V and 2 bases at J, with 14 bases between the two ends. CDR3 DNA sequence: TGTGCCAGTCTCAGGGTTTCCCCCTACGAGCAGTACTTC. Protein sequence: CASLRVSPYEQYF.

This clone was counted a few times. In nucleotides, the CDR3 is TGTGCCACCAGCTCACAGGGGAGGGAGACCCAGTACTTC. Its translation: CATSSQGRETQYF. V gene TRBV15 combines with J gene TRBJ2-5, with a weak D call TRBD1 (7 bases). The V gene's germline CDR1 is LNHNV and CDR2 YYDKDF (reference sequence). V shed 5 bases and J shed 5 bases, with 12 bases lying between them. The length of the CDR3 is 13 residues.

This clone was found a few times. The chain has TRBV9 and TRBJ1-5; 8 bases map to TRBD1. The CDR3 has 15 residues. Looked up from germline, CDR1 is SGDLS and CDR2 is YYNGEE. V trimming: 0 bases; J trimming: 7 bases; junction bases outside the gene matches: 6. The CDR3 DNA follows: TGTGCCAGCAGCGTAGCAGGGGGCGATACACAGCCCCAGCATTTT. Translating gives CASSVAGGDTQPQHF. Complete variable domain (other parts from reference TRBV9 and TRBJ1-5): DSGVTQTPKHLITATGQRVTLRCSPRSGDLSVYWYQQSLDQGLQFLIQYYNGEERAKGNILERFSAQQFPDLHSELNLSSLELGDSALYFCASSVAGGDTQPQHFGDGTRLSIL.

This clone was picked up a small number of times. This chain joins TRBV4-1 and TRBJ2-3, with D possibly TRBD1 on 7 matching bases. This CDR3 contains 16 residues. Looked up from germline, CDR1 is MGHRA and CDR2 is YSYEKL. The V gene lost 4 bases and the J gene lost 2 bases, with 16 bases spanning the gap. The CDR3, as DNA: TGCGCCAGCAGCCCCCGACAGGGACTGCCCACAGATACGCAGTATTTT. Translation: CASSPRQGLPTDTQYF.

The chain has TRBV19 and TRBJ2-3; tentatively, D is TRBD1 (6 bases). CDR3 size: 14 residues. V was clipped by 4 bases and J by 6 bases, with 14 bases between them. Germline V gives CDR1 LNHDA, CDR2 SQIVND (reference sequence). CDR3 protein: CASSKSNREDTQYF. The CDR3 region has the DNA TGTGCCAGTAGTAAGAGCAACAGGGAGGATACGCAGTATTTT.

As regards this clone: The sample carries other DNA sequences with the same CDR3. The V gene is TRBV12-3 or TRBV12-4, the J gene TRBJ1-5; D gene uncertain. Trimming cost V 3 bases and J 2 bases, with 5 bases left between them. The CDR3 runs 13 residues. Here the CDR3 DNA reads TGTGCCAGCAGTTTCAATGGCAATCAGCCCCAGCATTTT. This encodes CASSFNGNQPQHF.

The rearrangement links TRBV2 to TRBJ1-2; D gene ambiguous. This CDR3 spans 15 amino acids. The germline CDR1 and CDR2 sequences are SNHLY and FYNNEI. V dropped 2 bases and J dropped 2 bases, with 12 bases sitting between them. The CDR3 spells CASSESAGRNYGYTF. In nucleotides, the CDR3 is TGTGCCAGCAGTGAAAGCGCGGGGAGGAACTATGGCTACACCTTC. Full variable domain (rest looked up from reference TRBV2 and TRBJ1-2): EPEVTQTPSHQVTQMGQEVILRCVPISNHLYFYWYRQILGQKVEFLVSFYNNEISEKSEIFDDQFSVERPDGSNFTLKIRSTKLEDSAMYFCASSESAGRNYGYTFGSGTRLTVV.